The 14 T cell receptor beta chains below all came from one sample that was sequenced in a study of CD8+ T cells in alopecia areata. The sample's treatment: oral pan-JAK inhibitor, 5-10 mg twice daily. Sequencing relied on a cDNA template that was reverse transcribed from extracted RNA. TCRdb's copy holds only in-frame clones and misses some; the assay was immunoSEQ multiplex PCR. This sample carries roughly 40,000 clones, approximately 92% of them seen once, and the ten largest clones take 15% to 20%. This specimen was CD8+ T cells sorted from blood, taken at week 24, from a patient treated with tofacitinib. Receptors were obtained from a human donor with alopecia areata.

J is TRBJ1-1 and V is TRBV15; D might be TRBD1 (6 bases). V was trimmed by 3 bases and J by 0 bases, leaving 14 bases between them. Germline loops: CDR1 LNHNV, CDR2 YYDKDF (reference sequence). The CDR3 covers 16 residues. CDR3 DNA sequence: TGTGCCACCAGCAGCCCTCCAGGGGCCATGAACACTGAAGCTTTCTTT. It yields the protein CATSSPPGAMNTEAFF.

By share of the sample, this clone is medium-sized. The rearrangement links TRBV5-1 to TRBJ2-7, with D possibly TRBD2 on 5 matching bases. Germline V gene sequence: CDR1 SGHRS, CDR2 YFSETQ. Deletions cut 1 base from V and 0 bases from J, with 11 bases between. The CDR3 is 15 residues long. Written as DNA, the CDR3 is TGCGCCAGCAGCTTGTCGGGGAGTCGCTCCTACGAGCAGTACTTC. Protein sequence: CASSLSGSRSYEQYF.

This clone was detected once. This sequence joins TRBV4-3 and TRBJ2-7; D not resolved. CDR3 size: 14 residues. Deletions cut 1 base from V and 4 bases from J, with 11 bases between. Germline lookup yields CDR1 LGHNA and CDR2 YSLEER. The CDR3 sequence is CASSQGQPPYEQYF. The CDR3, as DNA: TGCGCCAGCAGCCAAGGGCAGCCTCCTTACGAGCAGTACTTC.

The CDR3 loop reads CASKRTGGPNYEQYF. As DNA, the CDR3 is TGTGCCAGCAAGCGGACAGGGGGCCCTAACTACGAGCAGTACTTC. The chain uses TRBV27 and TRBJ2-7; 11 nucleotides align to TRBD1. The germline V gene encodes CDR1 MNHEY and CDR2 SMNVEV (reference sequence). The CDR3 spans 15 residues. Trimming cost V 7 bases and J 3 bases; bases outside gene matches: 8.

This chain links TRBV29-1 with TRBJ2-1, with D uncertain. Between the trimmed V and J ends, which lost 6 bases and 4 bases, there was a span of 7 bases. Per germline, CDR1 SQVTM and CDR2 ANQGSEA. The CDR3 covers 11 residues. DNA of the CDR3: TGCAGCGTGCCAGATTACAATGAGCAGTTCTTC. This codes for CSVPDYNEQFF.

The rearrangement joins TRBV27 to TRBJ2-1; D not certain. Germline CDR1 MNHEY, CDR2 SMNVEV (reference sequence). V gave up 6 bases and J gave up 7 bases, with 13 bases separating them. The CDR3 sequence is 13 residues long. The CDR3 DNA sequence: TGTGCCAGCAGACATCTCACCTCAAATGAGCAGTTCTTC. It yields the protein CASRHLTSNEQFF.

The chain uses TRBV29-1 and TRBJ2-7, with D perhaps TRBD2 (5 bases). The CDR3 has 12 amino acids. V dropped 1 base and J dropped 6 bases, with 10 bases sitting between them. Looked up from germline, CDR1 is SQVTM and CDR2 is ANQGSEA. Written as DNA, the CDR3 is TGCAGCGTTGAAGGTGAGGGTGCCGAGCAGTACTTC. Its translation: CSVEGEGAEQYF.

The rearrangement links TRBV7-9 to TRBJ2-7; D not certain. Trimming pared 2 bases from V and 2 bases from J, leaving 10 bases between. The CDR3 sequence is 14 residues long. Germline CDR1 SEHNR, CDR2 FQNEAQ (reference sequence). The CDR3: CASSLPGRPYEQYF. The CDR3 DNA is TGTGCCAGCAGCTTACCGGGTCGCCCCTACGAGCAGTACTTC.

This clone came up once. This rearrangement joins TRBV9 to TRBJ2-7; D is possibly TRBD1 (7 bases). This CDR3 comprises 13 residues. Trimming took 3 bases from V and 5 from J, leaving 12 bases between them. Germline V gene data show CDR1 as SGDLS and CDR2 as YYNGEE. The CDR3 is CASSGGTADEQYF. CDR3 coding DNA: TGTGCCAGCAGCGGCGGGACAGCGGACGAGCAGTACTTC.

This clone was recorded once. CDR3 DNA sequence: TGTGCCAGCAGCCTCCCCTCAGGGTCCTACAATGAGCAGTTCTTC. Its translation: CASSLPSGSYNEQFF. The V call is TRBV5-6, the J call TRBJ2-1, with D maybe TRBD1 (5 bases). Germline assignment: CDR1 SGHDT and CDR2 YYEEEE. This CDR3 comprises 15 residues. Trimming cost V 4 bases and J 1 base, with 12 bases left between them.

This sequence joins TRBV7-2 and TRBJ1-2; D not resolved. V lost 3 bases and J lost 1, with 6 bases in between. The CDR3 is made up of 13 amino acids. Germline V gene data show CDR1 as SGHTA and CDR2 as FQGNSA. The DNA for the CDR3 is TGTGCCAGCAGCTTCGACGTTAACTATGGCTACACCTTC. It codes for CASSFDVNYGYTF.

The CDR3 DNA sequence: TGTGCCAGCAGGCGGAGCGGGGGTCGGGCCGATACGCAGTATTTT. As protein: CASRRSGGRADTQYF. The V call is TRBV27, the J call TRBJ2-3; 8 bases are shared with TRBD2. J gave up 6 bases and V 6 bases, and 11 bases lay outside the gene matches. Germline CDR1 MNHEY, CDR2 SMNVEV (reference sequence). The length of the CDR3 is 15 residues.

This CDR3 is CASSLRGGFYNEQFF. The DNA of the CDR3 is TGTGCCAGCAGCCTCAGGGGGGGATTTTACAATGAGCAGTTCTTC. The chain combines TRBV7-9 with TRBJ2-1, with D perhaps assigned TRBD1 or TRBD2 (7 bases each). V lost 5 bases, J lost 4 bases, and 15 bases lay in between. CDR1 and CDR2 from the germline V gene are SEHNR and FQNEAQ (reference sequence). This CDR3 is built from 15 residues.

This clone was detected a few times. This chain connects TRBV2 to TRBJ2-1; D remains ambiguous. The CDR3 is 13 residues long. Germline CDR1 reads SNHLY; CDR2 reads FYNNEI. V shed 11 bases and J shed 0 bases, with 11 bases lying between them. CDR3 nucleotide sequence: TGTGCCCCCCTGCAGAGCTCCTACAATGAGCAGTTCTTC. This codes for CAPLQSSYNEQFF.